These 12 T cell receptor beta chains were sequenced from one sample in a study of resident and recirculating memory T cells in vitiligo. TCRdb's copy holds only in-frame clones and misses some; the assay was immunoSEQ multiplex PCR. The sample records about 76,000 clones, just over 90% being singletons. Sequencing was performed on blood. The receptor set was obtained from a male donor with vitiligo.

The rearrangement uses TRBV7-3 and TRBJ2-3; possible D gene TRBD1, 6 bases. The V gene's germline CDR1 is SGHTA and CDR2 FQGTGA. V lost 2 bases to trimming and J lost 10 bases, with 13 bases between them. This CDR3 has 13 residues. The CDR3 bases are TGTGCCAGCAGCTTAGAGGGGGTCGGAGCGCAGTATTTT. As protein: CASSLEGVGAQYF.

This sequence joins TRBV6-6 and TRBJ1-5; unclear D gene. The V gene's germline CDR1 is MNHNY and CDR2 SVGAGI (reference sequence). V lost 10 bases and J 1 base, leaving 11 bases between the germline ends. The CDR3 has 13 amino acids. CDR3 coding DNA: TGTGCCATAGCCCCTTGGAGCAATCAGCCCCAGCATTTT. Translation: CAIAPWSNQPQHF.

This rearrangement joins TRBV19 to TRBJ1-2, with D possibly being TRBD1 (6 bases). CDR3 length: 14 residues. The germline CDR1 and CDR2 sequences are LNHDA and SQIVND (reference sequence). V gave up 6 bases and J gave up 0 bases, with 11 bases separating them. CDR3 DNA: TGTGCCAGTAGCACCACAGGGTCTAACTATGGCTACACCTTC. Amino acids: CASSTTGSNYGYTF.

CDR3 region: CASSVEGNSGNTIYF. The CDR3 coding sequence is TGTGCCAGCAGCGTAGAGGGGAACTCTGGAAACACCATATATTTT. The J gene is TRBJ1-3, the V gene TRBV9; D possibly corresponds to TRBD1 (5 bases). Germline V lookup: CDR1 SGDLS, CDR2 YYNGEE. Trimming took 0 bases from V and 0 from J, leaving 7 bases between them. The CDR3 contains 15 residues.

This chain uses TRBV11-2 with TRBJ2-1; D unresolved. This CDR3 comprises 13 residues. Between the trimmed V and J ends, which lost 2 bases and 10 bases, there was a span of 12 bases. Germline V gene data show CDR1 as SGHAT and CDR2 as FQNNGV. The CDR3 protein is CASSLSSAGEQFF. The CDR3 DNA follows: TGTGCCAGCAGCTTAAGCAGCGCCGGAGAGCAGTTCTTC.

The J gene is TRBJ1-5, the V gene TRBV29-1, with D perhaps TRBD1 (6 bases). Germline CDR1 and CDR2: SQVTM and ANQGSEA. Trimming removed 0 bases at V and 10 bases at J, with 13 bases between. The CDR3 is 13 amino acids. CDR3 residues: CSVEDRGGGPQHF. The CDR3 DNA sequence: TGCAGCGTTGAAGACAGGGGCGGAGGACCCCAGCATTTT.

The genes are TRBV30 and TRBJ2-5, with D tentatively TRBD2 (6 bases). V was cut by 0 bases and J by 5 bases, with 16 bases left in between. This CDR3 contains 15 residues. Germline loops: CDR1 GTSNPN, CDR2 SVGIG (reference sequence). The CDR3 here is CAWSVGQGGSETQYF. The CDR3 nucleotides read TGTGCCTGGAGTGTTGGGCAGGGAGGTTCGGAGACCCAGTACTTC.

The chain joins TRBV25-1 to TRBJ2-1; TRBD1 aligns across 9 bases. This CDR3 is 14 amino acids long. V lost 3 bases, J lost 6 bases, and 3 bases stayed unmatched. Germline V gene sequence: CDR1 MGHDK, CDR2 SYGVNS. CDR3 coding DNA: TGTGCCAGCAGTGAGATGGACAGGGGCAATGAGCAGTTCTTC. Protein product: CASSEMDRGNEQFF. The whole variable domain, filled in from reference TRBV25-1 and TRBJ2-1, reads EADIYQTPRYLVIGTGKKITLECSQTMGHDKMYWYQQDPGMELHLIHYSYGVNSTEKGDLSSESTVSRIRTEHFPLTLESARPSHTSQYLCASSEMDRGNEQFFGPGTRLTVL.

The chain couples TRBV28 to TRBJ2-4; TRBD1 matches at 7 bases. Germline lookup yields CDR1 MDHEN and CDR2 SYDVKM. The ends lost 2 bases at V and 0 bases at J; junction bases unmatched: 7. The CDR3 consists of 17 residues. Here the CDR3 DNA reads TGTGCCAGCAGTTTACGAGACTACAGGGGAGCCAAAAACATTCAGTACTTC. It translates to CASSLRDYRGAKNIQYF.

The chain links TRBV10-1 to TRBJ2-1; 10 nucleotides agree with TRBD2. This CDR3 contains 15 residues. Germline CDR1 is WNHNN and CDR2 is SYGVQD (reference sequence). Trimming cost V 4 bases and J 4 bases; bases outside gene matches: 4. Here the CDR3 reads CASSGATSGYNEQFF. The CDR3 coding sequence is TGCGCCAGCAGTGGGGCGACTAGCGGGTACAATGAGCAGTTCTTC.

The chain uses TRBV6-4 and TRBJ2-1; TRBD2 matches at 11 bases. With 6 bases clipped from V and 5 bases from J, the junction kept 3 bases outside the gene matches. Germline CDR1 MRHNA, CDR2 SNTAGT. The CDR3 spans 14 residues. CDR3 amino acids: CASSLAGGHNEQFF. The CDR3 DNA sequence: TGTGCCAGCAGCCTAGCGGGAGGCCACAATGAGCAGTTCTTC.

This rearrangement joins TRBV7-2 to TRBJ2-3; D might be TRBD1 (5 bases). Germline values: CDR1 SGHTA, CDR2 FQGNSA. Trimming took 4 bases from V and 5 from J, leaving 10 bases between them. The length of the CDR3 is 13 residues. The CDR3 spells CASSSNRRDTQYF. The CDR3 nucleotides read TGTGCCAGCAGCTCGAACAGGAGAGATACGCAGTATTTT.